This T cell receptor beta chain was captured in a study of blood T cell repertoires in COVID-19. The authors' processing: It was from reference gene primer amplification that nucleated cell counts were estimated. The table came from immunoSEQ multiplex PCR; TCRdb's copy has only in-frame clones and leaves some out. That table supplies the V and J calls and clone size; D and trimming were determined from the DNA. The table lists almost 200,000 clones, 86% of them singletons. What was sequenced was peripheral blood. The sequence derives from a woman in her seventies with acute or convalescent COVID-19.

The CDR3 region has the DNA TGTGCCAGCAGCTTTGGGGCCACCGGGGAGCTGTTTTTT. Its translation: CASSFGATGELFF. The V and J genes are TRBV11-3 and TRBJ2-2, with D possibly matching TRBD1 (5 bases). V was shortened by 3 bases and J by 4 bases, with 6 bases between the two germline ends. The CDR3 is made up of 13 amino acids. Germline V lookup: CDR1 SGHNT, CDR2 YENEEA.